This T cell receptor beta chain is from a study of beta chain features in type 1 diabetes. Study-wide results and caveats: Researchers report that Type 1 diabetes patients had moderately but significantly shorter TCRB CDR3s across all four CD4+ subsets.

Only a few counts were recorded for this clone. Its cognate antigen is unknown. Expressed TCRB transcripts were sequenced because the isolated RNA had all been reverse transcribed beforehand. Clones were read by immunoSEQ multiplex PCR, and TCRdb kept only the in-frame ones, dropping some. The sample contains a few hundred thousand clones, 13% of which appear only once. The specimen was naive CD4+ T cells from blood. This receptor was taken from a woman between 18 and 29 years old with type 1 diabetes.

The CDR3 coding sequence is TGTGCCACCAGCAGAGAGTCCAGGGGACCTGAAGCTTTCTTT. This sequence encodes CATSRESRGPEAFF. V gene TRBV15 combines with J gene TRBJ1-1; the D gene is possibly TRBD1 (6 bases). CDR3 length: 14 amino acids. V shed 0 bases and J shed 6 bases, with 11 bases lying between them. Looked up from germline, CDR1 is LNHNV and CDR2 is YYDKDF (reference sequence).